The clone carrying this T cell receptor (beta chain) was picked up one time. Its specificity is unknown. This entry is derived from a study of cytomegalovirus exposure and HLA in healthy donors. General study findings and limits: Reports showed the classifier diagnosing cytomegalovirus status with high specificity and sensitivity. Subsequent analysis showed first-cohort TCR clusters tending to co-occur in 120 validation repertoires. It was 164 TCR beta chains that were listed as cytomegalovirus-associated.

Measured with immunoSEQ multiplex PCR; TCRdb has only the in-frame clones, and not every one. Here the sample spans about 84,000 clones, around 90% being singletons. Germline V gives CDR1 SGHNT, CDR2 YENEEA. There are 15 residues in the CDR3. Unmatched junction bases numbered 9, after V lost 1 base and J lost 9 bases. The donors were members of the roughly 130-subject validation cohort (separate from the roughly 670-subject first cohort). Sequenced material: PBMCs. The chain joins TRBV11-3 to TRBJ2-1; TRBD2 matches 7 bases. The TCR was taken from a man younger than 45 in good health and CMV-seronegative. The DNA of the CDR3 is TGTGCCAGCAGCTTAGTGGGCGGGGGACGGGGTGAGCAGTTCTTC. The encoded protein is CASSLVGGGRGEQFF.